This T cell receptor beta chain comes out of a study of blood T cell repertoires in COVID-19. Study-level information: Some COVID-19 samples were acute and others convalescent; all came from the United States, Italy and Spain. Sources were T cells, B-cell-depleted T cells, or PBMCs; the material itself was cDNA or gDNA.

Authors' data handling: Amplifying reference gene primers gave estimates of nucleated cell counts. Assay used: immunoSEQ multiplex PCR; TCRdb lists only in-frame clones, some missing. The DNA gave D and trimming, while V, J and clone size come from that table. This table has approximately 76,000 clones, more than 75% appearing once. V lost 3 bases and J lost 8; bases outside the gene matches: 11. The CDR3 length is 15 residues. The V gene's germline CDR1 is SGHRS and CDR2 YFSETQ. V gene TRBV5-1 combines with J gene TRBJ2-1, with 7 bases matching TRBD1. The sequence was obtained from a woman aged 55-69 years with acute or convalescent COVID-19. What was sequenced was peripheral blood. CDR3 sequence reads: CASSSENRGRDEQFF. CDR3 DNA: TGCGCCAGCAGCTCAGAAAACAGGGGAAGGGATGAGCAGTTCTTC. The whole variable domain, remainder taken from reference TRBV5-1 and TRBJ2-1, is KAGVTQTPRYLIKTRGQQVTLSCSPISGHRSVSWYQQTPGQGLQFLFEYFSETQRNKGNFPGRFSGRQFSNSRSEMNVSTLELGDSALYLCASSSENRGRDEQFFGPGTRLTVL.